Detailed here is one T cell receptor (beta chain). Its antigen remains unknown. Germline loops: CDR1 LGHNA, CDR2 YSLEER. The CDR3 runs 15 residues. With 3 bases removed from V and 1 base from J, the gap between germline ends came to 9 bases. The data stem from a study of cytomegalovirus exposure and HLA in healthy donors. This PCR relied on a set of 60 Vbeta primers and 13 Jbeta primers. Sequencing used immunoSEQ multiplex PCR; TCRdb keeps in-frame clones, though not all of them. The table includes about 110,000 clones, less than 90% detected once. The study's findings and limits: Earlier analysis looked at TCR beta V segments, and most were productive about 87% or about 30% of the time. In a later analysis, donors in an Asian-associated ancestry cluster reportedly had fewer N-insertions in productive TCRs than the cohort mean.

V usage is TRBV4-3 and J usage is TRBJ2-2, with D maybe TRBD1 (6 bases). The source is a man aged 50 or older in good health and CMV-seronegative. Material: PBMCs. The CDR3 DNA reads as TGCGCCAGCAGCCATAAGACAGGGAACACCGGGGAGCTGTTTTTT. Translation gives CASSHKTGNTGELFF.